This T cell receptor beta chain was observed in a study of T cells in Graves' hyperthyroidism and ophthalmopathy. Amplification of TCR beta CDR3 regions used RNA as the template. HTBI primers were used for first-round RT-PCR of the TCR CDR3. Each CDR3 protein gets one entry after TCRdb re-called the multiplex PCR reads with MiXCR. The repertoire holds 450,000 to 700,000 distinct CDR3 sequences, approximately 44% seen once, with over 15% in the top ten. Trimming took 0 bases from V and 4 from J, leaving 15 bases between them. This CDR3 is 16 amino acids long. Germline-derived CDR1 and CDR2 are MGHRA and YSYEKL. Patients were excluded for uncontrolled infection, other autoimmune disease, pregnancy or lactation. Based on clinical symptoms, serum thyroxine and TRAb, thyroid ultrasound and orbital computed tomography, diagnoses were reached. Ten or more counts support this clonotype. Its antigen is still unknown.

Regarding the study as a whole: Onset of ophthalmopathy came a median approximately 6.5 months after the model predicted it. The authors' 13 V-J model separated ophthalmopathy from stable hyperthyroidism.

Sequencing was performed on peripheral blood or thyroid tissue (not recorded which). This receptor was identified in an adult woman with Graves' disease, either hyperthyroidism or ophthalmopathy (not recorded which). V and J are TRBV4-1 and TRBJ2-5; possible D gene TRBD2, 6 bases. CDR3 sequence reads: CASSQEGEEGGETQYF. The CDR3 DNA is TGCGCCAGCAGCCAAGAGGGGGAGGAGGGAGGAGAGACCCAGTACTTC.